This T cell receptor (beta chain) is from a study of cytomegalovirus exposure and HLA in healthy donors (dated by TCRdb to the late 2010s). Background on the whole study: According to an earlier analysis of around 600 of the donors, some 170 million T cells yielded 100 million or so unique TCR beta sequences and more than 250 Gb of sequence data. Typing coverage varied by locus: about 620-630 donors for A, B, C, DRB1 and DQB1; approximately 500 for DQA1; more than 600 for DPA1; 400 to 480 for DPB1. HLA typing covered class I and class II loci at four-digit resolution. Every repertoire in the discovery cohort had been generated on one and the same sequencing platform. The study aimed to test whether signatures of past pathogen exposure could be identified by cataloging public T cell receptors. The study used immunosequencing to profile the T cell repertoires of about 670 subjects and linked those repertoires to cytomegalovirus serostatus. Roughly 5 DR-DQ haplotypes were handled as single units for association and clustering, since linkage in the cohort was strong. The genetic ancestry cluster associated with self-reported Caucasian donors included around four fifths of the 398 genotyped donors. The later analysis used no new phenotypic data to find candidate immune exposures, relying instead on TCR beta sequences and their occurrence across donors. Donor age, sex, ethnicity and CMV serostatus were collected together with the repertoire data. A separate validation cohort of roughly 110 different subjects was used in addition to the approximately 700-subject first cohort. In a later genetic analysis, genome-wide SNP genotypes for about three fifths of the roughly 670 donors were used, and that subset was treated as a discovery cohort. An early release covering 550 to 700 HLA-typed donors comprised roughly 300 gigabases of sequencing data and about 90 million unique TCR sequences. Among roughly 400 genotyped donors of the cohort, an average of approximately 230,000 unique TCR beta nucleotide sequences were sequenced per donor, around a sixth of them non-productive. To predict cytomegalovirus infection status, the study combined high-throughput TCR immunosequencing, statistical association of individual TCRs with disease status, and machine learning. A later analysis re-examined previously published TCR beta repertoires from 610 or so donors and added high-resolution HLA genotyping to investigate patterns of TCR occurrence. In an earlier analysis of roughly 580 of the donors, high-throughput TCR beta sequencing was used to judge whether each TCR beta V gene segment behaved as functional or pseudogenic.

The CDR3 starts with the cysteine, ends with the phenylalanine, and has 16 residues. Solely the CDR3 DNA is kept, with 48 bases framed from the first base. At the junction V is shortened by 1 base and J by 0 bases, with 10 bases in between. Taken from the germline V gene, the CDR1 and CDR2 loops are SGHVS and FQNEAQ. As regards this clone: Its antigen is still unknown. The input lacks base qualities; no much larger clone sits a single base away.

The cohort consisted of approximately 670 healthy bone marrow donors. All cohort members were sampled while nominally healthy, although unrecorded immune exposures were likely present. The donor tested CMV seropositive, placing the donor among the roughly 300 seropositive members of the cohort. A peripheral blood sample was provided by each donor, and peripheral blood mononuclear cells were used for TCR beta sequencing. The Qiagen DNeasy Blood Extraction Kit was used to extract genomic DNA from the blood cell samples. Points the paper makes about the study in general: Compared with the roughly 670-donor mean, donors in an Asian-associated ancestry cluster had fewer N-insertions in productive TCRs, according to a later genetic analysis. In the study, around 150 TCR beta chains were listed as associated with cytomegalovirus. Specific HLA alleles were associated with 16,951 TCR beta sequences at a false discovery rate of 0.05 in a later analysis. In a later analysis, the rate of TCR association differed among HLA loci, with DRB1 alleles having the most associated TCRs and HLA-C alleles having the fewest. In this cohort, only TCR beta chains were sequenced, and detectable features were limited by the absence of alpha or paired-chain data. An association between a missense DCLRE1C variant and V-gene and J-gene trimming of TCR beta chains was found in a later genetic analysis and replicated in an independent cohort. According to a later analysis, parvovirus B19, influenza, CMV and Epstein-Barr virus appeared linked to several top co-occurrence clusters. Because counts were too low, seventeen rarely observed V segments, including chromosome 9 orphons, were excluded from the earlier analysis of several hundred of the donors. A group of highly shared sequence variants was considered likely to be a technical artifact of the sequencing pipeline. Across donors, most TCR sequences were observed very rarely, whereas some public TCRs were present in many individuals. A later analysis found that HLA-associated TCR beta chains were more clonally expanded and had lower generation probabilities than equally common non-associated chains. Most CMV-associated TCR beta chains appeared to be HLA-restricted in a later analysis, and the HLA associations seemed to be driven largely by CMV exposure. When HLA alleles, especially DR and DQ, strongly co-occurred, attributing TCR associations to individual alleles was difficult. A further reported finding was that TCR beta sequences accurately predicted the HLA-A and HLA-B alleles for most subjects in the first cohort. In vitro tests confirmed that a few of the cytomegalovirus-associated TCR beta chains recognize cytomegalovirus antigens. For the cohort, immune exposure information was limited to CMV serostatus. Some IMGT-functional V segments, including TRBV6-2 and TRBV6-3, could not be distinguished by the 87-base-pair reads and were therefore excluded. Presence/absence analyses assumed roughly uniform sequencing depth across donors, an assumption that may not hold. Because some donors lacked HLA typing at each locus, the association tests relied only on the typed subset. Broadly in line with IMGT annotations, most TCR beta V segments showed up in productive rearrangements about 90% or about 30% of the time in an earlier analysis of approximately 640 of the donors. It was suggested by the authors that the approach could potentially be generalized to other disease states and immunological phenotypes. Linkage disequilibrium might explain the correlated functional status among segregating V segments, but an unknown experimental factor could not be excluded. Cytomegalovirus status was reported to be diagnosed by the classifier with high specificity and sensitivity in both the original and validation cohorts.

Receptor amplification or capture employed the immunoSEQ multiplex PCR assay. For the multiplex PCR, a mixture combining 60 forward primers for TCR Vbeta segments and 13 reverse primers for TCR Jbeta segments was used. The CDR3 region of rearranged TCR beta genes was amplified from genomic DNA with a multiplex PCR assay. Amplified TCR beta libraries were sequenced as 87-base-pair reads on the Illumina HiSeq System. The original pipeline was this. In a later analysis, some 80 million unique TCR beta chains were counted across the 500 to 850 repertoires, and roughly 11 million of these chains were shared by at least two donors. A nearest-neighbor algorithm error-corrected the raw reads and collapsed the reads into unique sequences, merging closely related sequences to remove PCR and sequencing errors. V, D and J gene segments were assigned by aligning CDR3 sequences to IMGT reference sequences. Each retained sequence needed at least a six-nucleotide match to both a V gene segment and a J gene segment. A rearrangement was called productive if the CDR3 had no stop codons and remained in frame with V and J, and every other rearrangement was called non-productive. Following IMGT convention, CDR3 was defined as the stretch from the second conserved V-encoded cysteine up to the conserved J-encoded phenylalanine. Sequences without an unambiguous match to a single V gene segment were excluded from the earlier analysis of 500 to 700 of the donors. An earlier analysis of several hundred of the donors called V segments functional above 56.7% productive rearrangements and segregating when the between-donor standard deviation exceeded 5%. To diagnose cytomegalovirus status from the catalog of TCR beta chain sequences, a statistical classification framework was built. In a later analysis, TCR nucleotide sequences were compared against IMGT/GENE-DB human TR gene sequences so that V and J genes could be assigned. The TCRdist pipeline was used in a later analysis to assign CDR3 sequences and most-parsimonious VDJ recombination scenarios. In a later analysis, every TCR beta chain was defined by the combination of its CDR3 amino acid sequence and its V-gene family, and reads without a unique V-gene family were dropped. In a later analysis, around 600 highly shared, low-generation-probability nucleotide sequences were removed to address suspected cross-contamination and a sequencing artifact. In a later analysis, a clonal expansion index for each public chain was calculated from normalized within-repertoire ranks of inferred template counts. In a later analysis, generation probabilities were computed with a VDJ recombination model fitted to out-of-frame rearrangements, and the resulting probabilities were checked against IGoR. A later analysis scored TCR-TCR, TCR-HLA and TCR-CMV co-occurrence with hypergeometric tests, applying a repertoire-size bias correction to TCR pairs. To estimate false discovery rates, a later analysis permuted the HLA or CMV assignments 20 times. In a later analysis, co-occurring TCRs were grouped with DBSCAN, and TCRdist sequence similarity was added when clustering was performed within HLA-allele-positive subsets. Repertoires with fewer than 30,000 or more than 120,000 public chains were left out of co-occurrence clustering, as were five repertoires with anomalous nucleotide sharing. TCRdb carries this immuneACCESS record with in-frame sequences only. Its versions omit some clonotypes, under half of them owing to an unresolved V gene in the studies checked, with the rest unexplained. V and J calls and clone size are as listed in that table; D and trimming were resolved from the DNA. The sample yields tens of thousands of clones; 65% to 70% were counted once. Of the sample, less than 25% falls within the top ten clones.

Sequenced input: PBMCs. The origin of this receptor is a man in his forties or fifties in good health and CMV-seropositive. This receptor chain uses TRBV7-8 and TRBJ2-1; the D segment could be TRBD2, given 6 matching bases. Read as DNA, the sequence is TGTGCCAGCAGCTTAGGAGCGGGTAACTCCTACAATGAGCAGTTCTTC. This codes for CASSLGAGNSYNEQFF.